The 25 T cell receptor beta chains below come from one sample, sequenced in a study of human T cells and chemical hapten exposure. Time point specified: patch test 3, about 24 weeks after DPC sensitization. Treatment described: therapeutic diphenylcyclopropenone sensitization with weekly scalp DPC. TCRdb reanalysed the RACE reads using MiXCR and keeps one entry per CDR3 protein. This sample yields about 160,000 distinct CDR3 sequences, of which roughly 25% are seen a single time; under 2.5% belongs to the top ten. Material: whole blood, obtained in connection with sensitization to the hapten diphenylcyclopropenone (DPC). These receptors originate from a woman between 18 and 29 years old with alopecia areata. Some clones in this sample may be carry-over from other donors' samples.

CDR3 amino acids: CSARRNWDTEAFF. The CDR3 bases are TGCAGCGCCAGACGGAACTGGGACACTGAAGCTTTCTTT. The chain recombines TRBV29-1 with TRBJ1-1; D is ambiguous. The CDR3 consists of 13 residues. V gave up 7 bases and J gave up 3 bases, with 15 bases separating them. In germline, CDR1 is SQVTM, CDR2 ANQGSEA.

V usage is TRBV4-3 and J usage is TRBJ1-2; D is unclear. This CDR3 has 16 amino acids. The germline CDR1 and CDR2 sequences are LGHNA and YSLEER. The germline V and J ends were trimmed by 1 base and 4 bases, with 16 bases remaining between them. CDR3 sequence: CASSQAHRAVSYGYTF. CDR3 bases: TGCGCCAGCAGCCAAGCCCATAGGGCAGTCTCCTATGGCTACACCTTC.

The V and J genes are TRBV30 and TRBJ1-5; TRBD1 might be the D (5 bases). Per the germline V gene, CDR1 is GTSNPN and CDR2 is SVGIG (reference sequence). This CDR3 has 14 residues. The V end lost 2 bases, the J end lost 11 bases, and 19 bases lay between the germline ends. As DNA, the CDR3 is TGTGCCTGGAGTCGAGGTCGGGGGGAGGAAGCCCAGCATTTT. Amino acid sequence: CAWSRGRGEEAQHF.

This chain joins TRBV25-1 and TRBJ2-7; 9 bases line up with TRBD1. CDR1 is MGHDK and CDR2 is SYGVNS in the germline V gene. This CDR3 contains 17 residues. The V segment lost 2 bases and the J segment 6 bases; nucleotides outside the gene matches: 14. This CDR3 reads CASSEGPLGTGSVEQYF. CDR3 nucleotide sequence: TGTGCCAGCAGTGAAGGTCCCCTCGGGACAGGGTCGGTCGAGCAGTACTTC.

In its sample, this clonotype was seen a few times. The J gene is TRBJ2-7, the V gene TRBV7-2, with TRBD2 matching over 13 bases. CDR3 size: 16 residues. Germline loops: CDR1 SGHTA, CDR2 FQGNSA. V trimming: 5 bases; J trimming: 4 bases; junction bases outside the gene matches: 8. The CDR3 nucleotides are TGTGCCAGCAGCCCAGGACTAGCGGGAGTGGGTTACGAGCAGTACTTC. This translates into CASSPGLAGVGYEQYF.

This chain joins TRBV14 and TRBJ2-7; D may be TRBD1 or TRBD2 (5 bases each). This CDR3 contains 17 residues. Between the trimmed V and J ends, which lost 1 base and 5 bases, there was a span of 21 bases. Per germline, CDR1 SGHDN and CDR2 FVKESK. The CDR3 coding sequence is TGTGCCAGCAGCCAAGGCCGCAGGGTAGGTCGAGGGAACGAGCAGTACTTC. Translated, it gives CASSQGRRVGRGNEQYF.

This sequence joins TRBV5-8 and TRBJ2-1, with unresolved D. CDR1 is SGHTS, CDR2 YDEGEE, per germline. With 4 bases removed from V and 10 bases from J, the gap between germline ends came to 15 bases. The CDR3 consists of 13 residues. The CDR3 here is CASSQWTDQEQFF. The CDR3 bases are TGTGCCAGCAGCCAATGGACCGACCAAGAGCAGTTCTTC.

The J gene is TRBJ1-4, the V gene TRBV30, with unresolved D. The CDR3 runs to 14 residues. Germline CDR1 GTSNPN, CDR2 SVGIG (reference sequence). The V gene lost 2 bases and the J gene lost 7 bases, with 14 bases spanning the gap. The CDR3 loop reads CAWSYQGLGEKLFF. The CDR3 DNA follows: TGTGCCTGGAGTTATCAAGGACTGGGTGAAAAACTGTTTTTT.

This chain links TRBV9 with TRBJ2-5; 8 positions match TRBD1. CDR3 length equals 16 residues. Trimming at V came to 4 bases and at J to 2 bases, leaving 10 bases not matched to a gene. Germline V gives CDR1 SGDLS, CDR2 YYNGEE. The CDR3 protein is CASSQGASPRQETQYF. CDR3 DNA: TGTGCCAGCAGCCAGGGGGCTAGCCCTCGGCAAGAGACCCAGTACTTC.

The genes are TRBV7-8 and TRBJ2-7, with 8 bases fitting TRBD1. Germline V gene data show CDR1 as SGHVS and CDR2 as FQNEAQ. This CDR3 region has 15 residues. Germline trimming cut 4 bases from V and 0 bases from J; bases unmatched to any gene: 5. The CDR3 spells CASSSRTGPSYEQYF. The CDR3 nucleotides read TGTGCCAGCAGCTCACGGACAGGGCCCTCCTACGAGCAGTACTTC.

This clonotype was seen a few times. The chain uses TRBV4-1 and TRBJ2-1; D uncertain. This CDR3 comprises 13 residues. V was pared by 0 bases and J by 5 bases, with 5 bases between. CDR1 and CDR2 (germline): MGHRA, YSYEKL. In DNA form, the CDR3 reads TGCGCCAGCAGCCAAGATCGGGACAATGAGCAGTTCTTC. Protein product: CASSQDRDNEQFF.

This clonotype was seen just once. The conserved final phenylalanine or tryptophan is absent from the CDR3, which likely points to a read error. The chain joins TRBV20-1 to TRBJ2-3, with a tentative D call TRBD2 (6 bases). This CDR3 is 17 amino acids long. Germline values: CDR1 DFQATT, CDR2 SNEGSKA (reference sequence). V lost 6 bases and J 4 bases, leaving 26 bases between the germline ends. This chain's CDR3 is CSATALPRSGAADTQYS. The CDR3 nucleotides are TGCAGTGCCACAGCCTTGCCTCGGTCGGGAGCGGCAGATACGCAGTATTCT.

The chain links TRBV2 to TRBJ1-5, with D possibly matching TRBD1 (5 bases). The CDR3 runs to 19 residues. The germline V and J ends were trimmed by 3 bases and 1 base, with 22 bases remaining between them. Germline loops: CDR1 SNHLY, CDR2 FYNNEI. The CDR3 DNA reads TGTGCCAGCAGTGATAAGGGACTGTCTACCCTCTCGAGCAATCAGCCCCAGCATTTT. Its translation: CASSDKGLSTLSSNQPQHF.

This clonotype was counted between two and nine times. Since a much larger clone is just one base distant, this may be a read error. The chain joins TRBV5-6 to TRBJ2-7; the D is unclear. V lost 4 bases and J lost 3, with 5 bases in between. The germline CDR1 and CDR2 sequences are SGHDT and YYEEEE. The length of the CDR3 is 11 residues. CDR3 nucleotide sequence: TGTGCCAGCAGCCAGAACTACGAGCAGTACTTC. As protein: CASSQNYEQYF.

The chain has TRBV29-1 and TRBJ1-2; D is undetermined. V was cut by 6 bases and J by 6 bases, with 14 bases left in between. Germline lookup yields CDR1 SQVTM and CDR2 ANQGSEA. This CDR3 is 12 amino acids long. This CDR3 reads CSVTDGRDGYTF. The CDR3 DNA is TGCAGCGTCACCGATGGGCGCGATGGCTACACCTTC.

This clonotype showed up just a few times. The chain couples TRBV11-2 to TRBJ2-3; 8 bases are a match to TRBD2. This CDR3 contains 19 residues. V dropped 2 bases and J dropped 4; count of bases not matched to a gene: 17. Germline V lookup: CDR1 SGHAT, CDR2 FQNNGV. The CDR3 DNA is TGTGCCAGCAGCTTAATGGGGCTAGCGGGTGCTTCCTCCGCAGATACGCAGTATTTT. Its translation is CASSLMGLAGASSADTQYF. The complete variable domain, with remaining parts taken from reference TRBV11-2 and TRBJ2-3, reads EAGVAQSPRYKIIEKRQSVAFWCNPISGHATLYWYQQILGQGPKLLIQFQNNGVVDDSQLPKDRFSAERLKGVDSTLKIQPAKLEDSAVYLCASSLMGLAGASSADTQYFGPGTRLTVL.

Only a few counts were recorded for this clonotype. The chain joins TRBV19 to TRBJ1-5; D may be TRBD1 (5 bases). The CDR3 is made up of 15 amino acids. CDR1 LNHDA and CDR2 SQIVND come from the germline V gene (reference sequence). V was pared by 6 bases and J by 6 bases, with 18 bases between. In DNA, the CDR3 is TGTGCCAGTAGACCGAGACAAACCGGGGGTCAGCCCCAGCATTTT. Translating it yields CASRPRQTGGQPQHF.

The J gene is TRBJ2-5, the V gene TRBV25-1, with a possible D match to TRBD2 (6 bases). CDR1 MGHDK and CDR2 SYGVNS come from the germline V gene. V gave up 3 bases and J gave up 6 bases, with 14 bases separating them. The CDR3 totals 14 residues. The CDR3 nucleotides are TGTGCCAGCAGTGATTACGGGAGCTGGAAGACCCAGTACTTC. This sequence encodes CASSDYGSWKTQYF.

The rearrangement uses TRBV11-2 and TRBJ2-1; either TRBD1 or TRBD2 may supply D (5 bases each). V lost 3 bases and J 9 bases, leaving 9 bases between the germline ends. The CDR3 length is 12 residues. Germline values: CDR1 SGHAT, CDR2 FQNNGV. The CDR3 loop reads CASSFGTFEQFF. The CDR3 DNA reads TGTGCCAGCAGCTTCGGGACGTTTGAGCAGTTCTTC.

The chain carries TRBV6-2 or TRBV6-3 and TRBJ1-5, with D unclear. V gave up 7 bases and J gave up 0 bases, with 4 bases separating them. The CDR3 covers 12 residues. CDR1 and CDR2 (germline): MNHEY, SVGEGT. The CDR3 DNA sequence: TGTGCCAGCAAGGATAGCAATCAGCCCCAGCATTTT. This sequence encodes CASKDSNQPQHF.

This clonotype appeared many times. The chain recombines TRBV5-6 with TRBJ2-5; 10 bases fit TRBD2. Germline assignment: CDR1 SGHDT and CDR2 YYEEEE. The length of the CDR3 is 12 residues. With 5 bases clipped from V and 5 bases from J, the junction kept 0 bases outside the gene matches. The CDR3 protein is CASRAGGETQYF. For the CDR3, the DNA is TGTGCCAGCAGAGCGGGGGGGGAGACCCAGTACTTC.

The chain employs TRBV18 and TRBJ1-6; 10 bases fit TRBD1. The trim removed 6 bases at V and 9 bases at J, leaving 5 bases unmatched. Germline lookup yields CDR1 KGHSH and CDR2 LQKENI. The CDR3 length is 14 residues. CDR3 protein: CASSPDRGPSPLHF. In DNA form, the CDR3 reads TGTGCCAGCTCCCCCGACAGGGGGCCTTCACCCCTCCACTTT.

V and J are TRBV20-1 and TRBJ2-3; D is possibly TRBD1 (5 bases). V lost 4 bases to trimming and J lost 11 bases, with 13 bases between them. Looked up from germline, CDR1 is DFQATT and CDR2 is SNEGSKA (reference sequence). This CDR3 comprises 11 residues. DNA of the CDR3: TGCAGTGCTATGACAGATGGTGGGCAGTATTTT. This encodes CSAMTDGGQYF.

The chain uses TRBV25-1 and TRBJ2-7, with 7 bases that match TRBD1. From germline, CDR1 is MGHDK and CDR2 SYGVNS. CDR3 length equals 13 residues. J gave up 6 bases and V 5 bases, and 7 bases lay outside the gene matches. CDR3: CASSPGQRREQYF. CDR3 nucleotide sequence: TGTGCCAGCAGTCCGGGACAGCGTCGCGAGCAGTACTTC.

Only a few counts were recorded for this clonotype. The J gene is TRBJ2-5, the V gene TRBV7-9, with unresolved D. This CDR3 spans 12 amino acids. The germline gives CDR1 SEHNR, CDR2 FQNEAQ (reference sequence). Trimming shortened V by 6 bases and J by 9 bases, and 14 bases separated the two germline ends. This CDR3 is CASRLQSQAQYF. As DNA, the CDR3 is TGTGCCAGCAGACTCCAGAGTCAGGCCCAGTACTTC.